This TCR beta chain came from a study of blood T cells in healthy people across ages. In this sample, this clonotype turned up many times. For the second PCR, which ran for about 7 to 12 cycles, a sample-barcoded 5' primer and a J-beta primer mix were used. MiXCR was run by TCRdb on the 5' RACE reads, yielding one entry per CDR3 protein. The table shows 750,000 to 950,000 distinct CDR3 sequences, with about 27% occurring only once. The CDR3 has 15 residues. With 5 bases clipped from V and 2 bases from J, the junction kept 6 bases outside the gene matches. The germline V gene encodes CDR1 DFQATT and CDR2 SNEGSKA (reference sequence). The same data also contributed to another study, on T cells of mothers and their children.

The sequencing input was blood. This receptor was taken from a woman aged 40 to 55 in good health. The J gene is TRBJ2-1, the V gene TRBV20-1; 10 nucleotides align to TRBD2. The CDR3 region is CSAPSGGATYNEQFF. As DNA, the CDR3 is TGCAGTGCTCCAAGCGGGGGGGCCACCTACAATGAGCAGTTCTTC.